Presented here are 14 T cell receptor beta chains from one specimen sequenced in a study of cytomegalovirus exposure and HLA in healthy donors. 60 Vbeta and 13 Jbeta primers were used in PCR. Measured with immunoSEQ multiplex PCR; TCRdb has only the in-frame clones, and not every one. The listing contains approximately 54,000 clones. The sequencing input was PBMCs. All receptors derive from a woman aged 40 to 49 in good health and CMV-seronegative.

V is TRBV28 and J is TRBJ2-7, with D perhaps matching TRBD1 (6 bases). CDR1 MDHEN and CDR2 SYDVKM come from the germline V gene. Trimming removed 4 bases from V and 1 base from J, with 17 bases in between. The CDR3 sequence is 16 residues long. This CDR3 is CASSSTGRLSSYEQYF. The CDR3 nucleotides are TGTGCCAGCAGTTCGACAGGAAGGCTATCGTCCTACGAGCAGTACTTC.

This chain links TRBV7-9 with TRBJ2-5; D is unresolved. V shed 8 bases and J shed 1 base, with 11 bases lying between them. The CDR3 length is 13 residues. From germline, CDR1 is SEHNR and CDR2 FQNEAQ (reference sequence). Written as DNA, the CDR3 is TGTGCCAGCGTCCTTGGGCCCCAAGAGACCCAGTACTTC. As protein: CASVLGPQETQYF.

This chain uses TRBV28 with TRBJ1-2; 10 nucleotides line up with TRBD1. This CDR3 contains 14 residues. V shed 8 bases and J 8 bases; nucleotides not matched to a gene: 11. CDR1 is MDHEN, CDR2 SYDVKM, per germline. CDR3 protein: CASRPVDRGQGYTF. The CDR3 DNA sequence: TGTGCCAGCCGCCCGGTTGACAGGGGGCAGGGCTACACCTTC.

This sequence joins TRBV6-1 and TRBJ1-1; D not certain. V was cut by 1 base and J by 7 bases, with 13 bases left in between. The CDR3 is made up of 14 amino acids. Germline V CDR1 and CDR2: MNHNS, SASEGT. In DNA, the CDR3 is TGTGCCAGCAGTGAAGGGTGGAGGGAGCATGAAGCTTTCTTT. Its translation is CASSEGWREHEAFF.

V gene TRBV27 combines with J gene TRBJ2-4; D gene uncertain. Per germline, CDR1 MNHEY and CDR2 SMNVEV (reference sequence). V lost 4 bases, J lost 3 bases, and 13 bases lay in between. The CDR3 has 15 residues. The CDR3: CASSSSDIVKNIQYF. In DNA form, the CDR3 reads TGTGCCAGCAGTTCCTCCGACATCGTCAAAAACATTCAGTACTTC.

The rearrangement links TRBV27 to TRBJ2-1; 10 nucleotides line up with TRBD2. The germline CDR1 and CDR2 sequences are MNHEY and SMNVEV (reference sequence). The CDR3 runs 15 residues. The J segment lost 3 bases and the V segment lost 2 bases, leaving 1 base of the junction unmatched. Here the CDR3 DNA reads TGTGCCAGCAGTTTAGGACTAGCGGACTACAATGAGCAGTTCTTC. Its translation is CASSLGLADYNEQFF.

V is TRBV7-6 and J is TRBJ2-3; 10 bases match TRBD1. With 5 bases clipped from V and 6 bases from J, the junction kept 14 bases outside the gene matches. From germline, CDR1 is SGHVS and CDR2 FNYEAQ. The length of the CDR3 is 17 residues. The CDR3 bases are TGTGCCAGCAGCCCTCGAGGGGGACAGGGGCTCCCCGATACGCAGTATTTT. It encodes CASSPRGGQGLPDTQYF.

The genes are TRBV28 and TRBJ1-6, with a possible D match to TRBD1 (6 bases). This CDR3 is 14 amino acids long. Germline assignment: CDR1 MDHEN and CDR2 SYDVKM. Trimming pared 5 bases from V and 10 bases from J, leaving 15 bases between. In nucleotides, the CDR3 is TGTGCCAGCAGTGTTCCAGGGGCACGGTCACCCCTCCACTTT. Encoded protein: CASSVPGARSPLHF.

With regard to this clone: One end of the junction varies from germline; a read error may be responsible. The J gene is TRBJ2-5, the V gene TRBV4-1; 11 bases align to TRBD2. From germline, CDR1 is MGHRA and CDR2 YSYEKL. The CDR3 runs to 15 residues. CDR3 sequence reads: CASSHPGLAEENQYF. As DNA, the CDR3 is TGCGCCAGCAGCCACCCGGGACTAGCGGAAGAGAACCAGTACTTC.

The J gene is TRBJ2-7, the V gene TRBV7-9, with D hard to call. V was pared by 0 bases and J by 0 bases, with 3 bases between. The CDR3 contains 13 residues. Germline V gene sequence: CDR1 SEHNR, CDR2 FQNEAQ (reference sequence). CDR3 loop: CASSLAFSYEQYF. CDR3 bases: TGTGCCAGCAGCTTAGCCTTCTCCTACGAGCAGTACTTC. Full variable domain (remainder filled in from reference TRBV7-9 and TRBJ2-7): DTGVSQNPRHKITKRGQNVTFRCDPISEHNRLYWYRQTLGQGPEFLTYFQNEAQLEKSRLLSDRFSAERPKGSFSTLEIQRTEQGDSAMYLCASSLAFSYEQYFGPGTRLTVT.

J is TRBJ2-5 and V is TRBV18; 9 nucleotides line up with TRBD1. The CDR3 has 16 amino acids. Germline CDR1 and CDR2: KGHSH and LQKENI. V was pared by 3 bases and J by 4 bases, with 9 bases of the junction left unmatched. The CDR3: CASSPSSPGQGETQYF. Written as DNA, the CDR3 is TGTGCCAGCTCACCTTCCAGTCCGGGACAGGGAGAGACCCAGTACTTC.

The chain uses TRBV6-1 and TRBJ1-6, with TRBD1 as a possible D gene (6 bases). V was clipped by 8 bases and J by 9 bases, with 14 bases between them. Germline assignment: CDR1 MNHNS and CDR2 SASEGT. The CDR3 covers 13 residues. The CDR3 coding sequence is TGTGCCAGCCGGGAGGGGGGGGCTTCACCCCTCCACTTT. It translates to CASREGGASPLHF.

The J gene is TRBJ2-7, the V gene TRBV5-1; 8 bases are shared with TRBD1. With 1 base clipped from V and 7 bases from J, the junction kept 7 bases outside the gene matches. CDR3 length: 14 amino acids. CDR1 and CDR2 from the germline V gene are SGHRS and YFSETQ. CDR3 coding DNA: TGCGCCAGCAGCTTGACAGGGGGAGAGGGGGAGCAGTACTTC. Protein product: CASSLTGGEGEQYF.

The chain is built from TRBV10-3 and TRBJ2-5, with D tentatively TRBD1 (6 bases). V was trimmed by 6 bases and J by 2 bases, leaving 13 bases between them. The germline gives CDR1 ENHRY, CDR2 SYGVKD. The CDR3 consists of 14 residues. CDR3 sequence: CAISQQGPQETQYF. CDR3 nucleotide sequence: TGTGCCATCAGCCAACAGGGACCTCAAGAGACCCAGTACTTC.